This paragraph reports one T cell receptor beta chain. Antigen: not known. Treatment defined: roughly nine-day PBMC culture with coronavirus spike peptide pools or control peptides (ViraFEST assay). An Oncomine TCR Beta short-read assay was used to sequence the DNA from cultured CD4+ T cells. From the PCR reads, TCRdb called clonotypes with MiXCR, one entry per CDR3 protein. Of tens of thousands of distinct CDR3 sequences listed, 70% were seen once; the top ten hold 8.6%. The CDR3 runs to 14 residues. Germline V gene lookup returns CDR1 MNHNS and CDR2 SASEGT. V shed 6 bases and J shed 0 bases, with 9 bases lying between them. The data originate from a study of vaccination and CD4 T cells after COVID-19. Whole-study context: Post-COVID samples had a sampling time that fell a median around 100 days after diagnosis (range 35 to 161).

The sequencing sample was made of CD4+ T cells from blood, cultured in vitro. The TCR originated in a human donor who had recovered from COVID-19. This chain connects TRBV6-1 to TRBJ2-1, with D unresolved. CDR3 bases: TGTGCCAGCAGCCCTATCGGCTCCTACAATGAGCAGTTCTTC. It encodes CASSPIGSYNEQFF.